Sequencing of this T cell receptor (beta chain) was carried out in a study of blood T cells in healthy people across ages. Background on the study: Template switching caught about one barcoded beta molecule for each two T cells.

This clonotype was observed at least ten times. Its target is not known. Combining a sample-barcoded 5' primer with a J-beta primer mix, a second PCR ran for 7 to 11 cycles. A 12-random-nucleotide template-switch adaptor tagged each cDNA molecule. Each CDR3 protein is one row after TCRdb ran MiXCR on the 5' RACE reads. The table lists around 1,700,000 distinct CDR3 sequences, 25% to 30% of them singletons. CDR3 length: 17 residues. Germline V gene sequence: CDR1 SGHTA, CDR2 FQGNSA. After removal of 0 bases from V and 2 bases from J, the junction contained 8 bases not matched to a gene. Points from the study as a whole: Both naive CD4+ cell counts and diversity were greater in long-lived donors than in aged donors.

The sequenced sample consisted of blood. The clonotype was recovered from a woman between 25 and 40 years old in good health. The chain employs TRBV7-2 and TRBJ2-7, with 9 bases fitting TRBD1. The CDR3 reads CASSLAQGGTGPYEQYF. The CDR3 DNA reads TGTGCCAGCAGCTTAGCGCAGGGCGGGACAGGGCCCTACGAGCAGTACTTC.